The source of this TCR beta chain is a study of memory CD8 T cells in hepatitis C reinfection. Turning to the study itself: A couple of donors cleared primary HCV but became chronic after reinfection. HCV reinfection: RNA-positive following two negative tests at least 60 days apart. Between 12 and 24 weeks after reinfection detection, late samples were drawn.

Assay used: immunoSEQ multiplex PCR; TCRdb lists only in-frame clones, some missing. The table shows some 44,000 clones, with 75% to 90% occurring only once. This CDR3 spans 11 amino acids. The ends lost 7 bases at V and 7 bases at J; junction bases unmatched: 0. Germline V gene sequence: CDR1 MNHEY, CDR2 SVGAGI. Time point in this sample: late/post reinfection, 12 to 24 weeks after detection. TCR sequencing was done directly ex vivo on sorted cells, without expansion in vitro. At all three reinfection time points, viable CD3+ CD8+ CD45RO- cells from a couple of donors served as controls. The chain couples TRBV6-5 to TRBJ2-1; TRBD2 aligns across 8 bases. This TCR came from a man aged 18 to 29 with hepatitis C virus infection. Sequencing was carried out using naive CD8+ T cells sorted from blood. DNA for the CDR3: TGTGCCAGCATAGCGGGAAATGAGCAGTTCTTC. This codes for CASIAGNEQFF.